This T cell receptor beta chain derives from a study of neurological immune-mediated disorders. Study as a whole: The multiple sclerosis group of about 35 included around 30 relapsing-remitting and 3 secondary progressive patients.

There are many counts of this clonotype. Its antigen is not identified. This CDR3 region has 17 residues. Germline CDR1 is MNHNY and CDR2 is SVGAGI (reference sequence). Trimming took 6 bases from V and 1 from J, leaving 18 bases between them. Indicated time point: longitudinal time-point 3. Study-wide findings and caveats: Phylogenetic grouping assigned the repertoires of 18 of 34 multiple sclerosis patients to a single related-CDR3 cluster, which may represent a signature.

As for the cDNA, it was generated by 5'RACE with 10-nucleotide random UMIs. From 15-18 subjects, each sequencing run yielded over 160 million TCR-beta sequences. TCRdb redid the calling of the 5' RACE reads with MiXCR, one entry per CDR3 protein. Among approximately 85,000 distinct CDR3 sequences, about 4.5% were seen once, and the ten largest hold about 5.7%. Sequencing used PBMCs. V and J are TRBV6-6 and TRBJ2-2; D could derive from TRBD1 or TRBD2 (6 bases each). The TCR sequence derives from a woman aged 55-70 years with multiple sclerosis. The CDR3 nucleotides are TGTGCCAGCAGCCGGGACGGGGGCGCTGAGAACACCGGGGAGCTGTTTTTT. It is translated as CASSRDGGAENTGELFF.